This T cell receptor (beta chain) was sequenced in a study of blood T cell repertoires in COVID-19. The CDR3 has 14 amino acids. Trimming took off 3 bases at V and 3 bases at J, with 12 bases between the two ends. Germline CDR1 LNHDA, CDR2 SQIVND (reference sequence). Profiled with immunoSEQ multiplex PCR; TCRdb holds only in-frame clones, not every one. The sample has some 56,000 clones, about 84% seen once. The sequencing sample was made of peripheral blood. The sequence derives from a man in his sixties with acute or convalescent COVID-19. The chain has TRBV19 and TRBJ2-7; a possible D gene is TRBD1 (6 bases). Here the CDR3 DNA reads TGTGCCAGTAGTATCAGACAGGCGAGCTACGAGCAGTACTTC. It codes for CASSIRQASYEQYF.